This T cell receptor (beta chain) was obtained from a study of shared clonotypes between healthy human individuals. Study outcomes and limitations: Among donors, sharing of clonotypes was expected to be affected by sequencing depth. A small donor pool kept down the genetic and exposure-history diversity that was represented.

The CDR3 spans 15 residues. The V end was cut by 3 bases, the J end by 1 base, with 14 bases between. Germline assignment: CDR1 SGHRS and CDR2 YFSETQ. Regarding this clone: Its specificity is not known.

Unsorted PBMC DNA underwent sequencing on ten immunoSEQ deep assay plates. Method: immunoSEQ multiplex PCR; TCRdb's copy keeps in-frame clones and lacks some. The sample lists about 480,000 clones, around 79% seen once, with 10% to 15% in the top ten. This rearrangement joins TRBV5-1 to TRBJ2-7, with a tentative D call TRBD2 (6 bases). The specimen sequenced was PBMCs. The TCR sequence derives from a woman aged 40 to 55 in good health. Some clones in this sample may be carry-over from other donors' samples. In nucleotides, the CDR3 is TGCGCCAGCAGCTCACAAAGTGGGAGGTCCTACGAGCAGTACTTC. Translating gives CASSSQSGRSYEQYF.